This TCR beta chain was profiled in a study of blood T cell repertoires in COVID-19. With V trimmed by 6 bases and J by 1 base, 4 bases remained unmatched. There are 14 residues in the CDR3. Germline V gives CDR1 LNHDA, CDR2 SQIVND (reference sequence). Here immunoSEQ multiplex PCR was the method, and the copy in TCRdb shows in-frame clones only, minus some. The data hold about 26,000 clones, with 75% to 90% observed a single time. The sequence was obtained from a woman aged 80 or older with COVID-19, enrolled during active disease. The sample taken for sequencing was peripheral blood. This chain uses TRBV19 with TRBJ1-1; 8 bases map to TRBD1. CDR3 bases: TGTGCCAGTAGGCGGACAGGGACGAACACTGAAGCTTTCTTT. Its protein product is CASRRTGTNTEAFF.